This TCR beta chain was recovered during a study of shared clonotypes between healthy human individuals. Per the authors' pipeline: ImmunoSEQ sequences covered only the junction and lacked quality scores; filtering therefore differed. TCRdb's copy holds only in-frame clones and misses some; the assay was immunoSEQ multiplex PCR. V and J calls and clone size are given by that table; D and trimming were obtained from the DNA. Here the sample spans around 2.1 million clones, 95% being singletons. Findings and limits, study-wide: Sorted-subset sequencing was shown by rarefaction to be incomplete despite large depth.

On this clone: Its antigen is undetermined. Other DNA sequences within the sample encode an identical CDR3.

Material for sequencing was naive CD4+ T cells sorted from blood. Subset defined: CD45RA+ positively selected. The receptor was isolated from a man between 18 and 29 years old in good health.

This CDR3 reads CASLGGTDTQYF. CDR3 sequence (DNA): TGTGCCAGCCTCGGAGGTACAGATACGCAGTATTTT. The chain has TRBV6-1 and TRBJ2-3; weak D call: TRBD2 (5 bases). With 8 bases removed from V and 3 bases from J, the gap between germline ends came to 9 bases. The germline gives CDR1 MNHNS, CDR2 SASEGT. The CDR3 covers 12 residues.